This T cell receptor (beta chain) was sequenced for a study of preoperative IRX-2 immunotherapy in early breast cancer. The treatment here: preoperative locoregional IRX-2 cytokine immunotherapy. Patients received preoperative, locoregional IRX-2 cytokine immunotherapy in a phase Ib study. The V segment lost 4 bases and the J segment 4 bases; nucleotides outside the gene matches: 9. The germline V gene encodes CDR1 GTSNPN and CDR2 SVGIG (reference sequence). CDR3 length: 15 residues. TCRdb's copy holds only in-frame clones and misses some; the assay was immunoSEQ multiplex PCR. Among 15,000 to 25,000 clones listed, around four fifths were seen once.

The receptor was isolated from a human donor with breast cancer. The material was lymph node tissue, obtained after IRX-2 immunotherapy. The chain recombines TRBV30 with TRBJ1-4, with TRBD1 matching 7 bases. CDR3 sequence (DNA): TGTGCCTGGACGTCCCCGGGACAGCATAATGAAAAACTGTTTTTT. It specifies CAWTSPGQHNEKLFF.